These 28 T cell receptor beta chains were all obtained from the same sample, sequenced in a study of PD-L1 blockade in urothelial cancer. Only in-frame clones appear in the TCRdb table, and some are missing; sequencing was by immunoSEQ multiplex PCR. This sample carries 27,000 or so clones, more than 75% of them seen once, and the ten largest clones take approximately 1.8%. The specimen was PBMCs, collected around atezolizumab (anti-PD-L1) treatment. The receptors were sampled from a man aged 50 or older with urothelial cancer.

As for this clone: At one of its ends the junction is not consistent with the germline gene, which may arise from a read error. This chain links TRBV4-3 with TRBJ2-7; 12 bases align to TRBD1. CDR3 length: 17 residues. Germline CDR1 LGHNA, CDR2 YSLEER. The CDR3 loop reads CASSLWGPGQGAYGQYF. CDR3 sequence (DNA): TGCGCCAGCAGCCTTTGGGGGCCGGGACAGGGGGCGTACGGGCAGTACTTC.

V and J are TRBV9 and TRBJ2-1; 7 nucleotides agree with TRBD1. The CDR3 covers 17 residues. Trimming at V came to 0 bases and at J to 5 bases, leaving 11 bases not matched to a gene. Germline V gene sequence: CDR1 SGDLS, CDR2 YYNGEE. The CDR3 loop is CASSVELRQGIHNEQFF. In nucleotides, the CDR3 is TGTGCCAGCAGCGTAGAGCTCCGACAGGGAATTCACAATGAGCAGTTCTTC.

The rearrangement links TRBV19 to TRBJ1-2; the match to TRBD1 covers 9 bases. This CDR3 has 16 amino acids. The V segment lost 4 bases and the J segment 5 bases; nucleotides outside the gene matches: 11. The germline V gene has CDR1 LNHDA and CDR2 SQIVND (reference sequence). DNA for the CDR3: TGTGCCAGTAGTACGACCGGGACAGGGCGCGTTTATGGCTACACCTTC. Translated: CASSTTGTGRVYGYTF. Filled out from reference TRBV19 and TRBJ1-2, the complete variable domain reads DGGITQSPKYLFRKEGQNVTLSCEQNLNHDAMYWYRQDPGQGLRLIYYSQIVNDFQKGDIAEGYSVSREKKESFPLTVTSAQKNPTAFYLCASSTTGTGRVYGYTFGSGTRLTVV.

V gene TRBV5-1 combines with J gene TRBJ2-7, with 8 nucleotides matching TRBD1. CDR1 is SGHRS and CDR2 is YFSETQ in the germline V gene. The CDR3 runs 15 residues. The trim removed 4 bases at V and 1 base at J, leaving 7 bases unmatched. As DNA, the CDR3 is TGCGCCAGCAGCACGAGCAGGGGGCTGTCCTACGAGCAGTACTTC. Encoded protein: CASSTSRGLSYEQYF.

The genes are TRBV5-1 and TRBJ2-3, with TRBD1 identical over 9 bases. Germline V lookup: CDR1 SGHRS, CDR2 YFSETQ. This CDR3 comprises 17 residues. Germline trimming cut 4 bases from V and 0 bases from J; bases unmatched to any gene: 9. The CDR3 loop is CASSTGQGSPSTDTQYF. The CDR3 DNA sequence: TGCGCCAGCAGCACCGGACAGGGGAGCCCTAGCACAGATACGCAGTATTTT.

The chain recombines TRBV5-5 with TRBJ2-2, with D possibly being TRBD2 (6 bases). The CDR3 is made up of 16 amino acids. CDR1 is SGHKS and CDR2 is YYEKEE in the germline V gene (reference sequence). The ends were cut back, 0 bases at V and 4 bases at J, with 13 bases in the middle. CDR3 in DNA: TGTGCCAGCAGCTTGGAAGGGCGGGGAAGCACCGGGGAGCTGTTTTTT. Its protein product is CASSLEGRGSTGELFF.

The chain links TRBV27 to TRBJ1-2, with TRBD1 as a possible D gene (5 bases). This CDR3 spans 13 amino acids. Germline assignment: CDR1 MNHEY and CDR2 SMNVEV (reference sequence). V lost 3 bases and J 6 bases, leaving 11 bases between the germline ends. CDR3 in DNA: TGTGCCAGCAGTTTCTCAGGGTACGATGGCTACACCTTC. Protein: CASSFSGYDGYTF.

This chain uses TRBV29-1 with TRBJ1-5; tentative D call: TRBD1 (6 bases). This CDR3 region has 13 residues. Germline assignment: CDR1 SQVTM and CDR2 ANQGSEA. V was pared by 6 bases and J by 0 bases, with 9 bases between. CDR3 bases: TGCAGCGTGGGGGACAATAGCAATCAGCCCCAGCATTTT. It translates to CSVGDNSNQPQHF.

The chain joins TRBV25-1 to TRBJ1-1; 8 bases match TRBD1. The CDR3 is 13 amino acids. In germline, CDR1 is MGHDK, CDR2 SYGVNS. J lost 5 bases, V lost 6 bases, and 5 bases had no gene match. The CDR3 here is CASRDRVGTEAFF. The DNA for the CDR3 is TGTGCCAGCAGGGACAGGGTGGGAACTGAAGCTTTCTTT.

J is TRBJ2-7 and V is TRBV28; 7 nucleotides match TRBD1. Germline-derived CDR1 and CDR2 are MDHEN and SYDVKM. V was pared by 11 bases and J by 6 bases, with 7 bases of the junction left unmatched. The CDR3 runs to 11 residues. CDR3 amino acids: CAGQRGREQYF. CDR3 nucleotides: TGTGCCGGACAAAGGGGGCGCGAGCAGTACTTC.

This sequence joins TRBV14 and TRBJ1-3; 9 bases fit TRBD1. Germline lookup yields CDR1 SGHDN and CDR2 FVKESK. Trimming removed 1 base from V and 15 bases from J; junction bases left unmatched: 4. This CDR3 contains 12 residues. CDR3 sequence (DNA): TGTGCCAGCAGCCAAGCCGGGACAGGGACATATTTT. Translated, it gives CASSQAGTGTYF. The full variable domain, completed using reference TRBV14 and TRBJ1-3, is EAGVTQFPSHSVIEKGQTVTLRCDPISGHDNLYWYRRVMGKEIKFLLHFVKESKQDESGMPNNRFLAERTGGTYSTLKVQPAELEDSGVYFCASSQAGTGTYFGEGSWLTVV.

The V and J genes are TRBV30 and TRBJ2-7; weak D call: TRBD2 (7 bases). Trimming removed 7 bases at V and 1 base at J, with 17 bases between. There are 14 residues in the CDR3. Looked up from germline, CDR1 is GTSNPN and CDR2 is SVGIG (reference sequence). CDR3 sequence: CASYQGGGSYEQYF. DNA for the CDR3: TGTGCCTCCTATCAAGGGGGGGGATCCTACGAGCAGTACTTC.

V gene TRBV5-1 combines with J gene TRBJ1-2, with D uncertain. In germline, CDR1 is SGHRS, CDR2 YFSETQ. CDR3 size: 13 residues. V was cut by 0 bases and J by 2 bases, with 5 bases left in between. The CDR3 DNA reads as TGCGCCAGCAGCTTGGCCGGGAACTATGGCTACACCTTC. As protein: CASSLAGNYGYTF. The full variable domain, rest sourced from reference TRBV5-1 and TRBJ1-2, is KAGVTQTPRYLIKTRGQQVTLSCSPISGHRSVSWYQQTPGQGLQFLFEYFSETQRNKGNFPGRFSGRQFSNSRSEMNVSTLELGDSALYLCASSLAGNYGYTFGSGTRLTVV.

V gene TRBV7-2 combines with J gene TRBJ2-7; no definite D call. This CDR3 spans 13 amino acids. V lost 1 base and J 6 bases, leaving 10 bases between the germline ends. The V gene's germline CDR1 is SGHTA and CDR2 FQGNSA. CDR3: CASSLGAVPEQYF. CDR3 bases: TGTGCCAGCAGCTTAGGGGCTGTGCCCGAGCAGTACTTC.

This chain uses TRBV5-1 with TRBJ2-7, with TRBD2 matching 11 bases. The germline CDR1 and CDR2 sequences are SGHRS and YFSETQ. CDR3 size: 15 residues. After removal of 4 bases from V and 3 bases from J, the junction contained 6 bases not matched to a gene. In nucleotides, the CDR3 is TGCGCCAGCAGCCTAACTAGCGGGGGAAGCTACGAGCAGTACTTC. Encoded protein: CASSLTSGGSYEQYF.

The CDR3 sequence is CASSLRLAGPPNEQYF. The CDR3 DNA follows: TGTGCCAGCAGCTTAAGGCTAGCGGGTCCTCCTAACGAGCAGTACTTC. The chain joins TRBV7-2 to TRBJ2-7; TRBD2 matches at 8 bases. V shed 2 bases, J shed 5 bases, and the junction held 11 bases outside the gene matches. Germline CDR1 and CDR2: SGHTA and FQGNSA. The CDR3 length is 16 residues.

The CDR3 DNA sequence: TGCAGCACGATCGGGACAGGGGGCAACATTCAGTACTTC. This encodes CSTIGTGGNIQYF. This chain uses TRBV29-1 with TRBJ2-4; TRBD1 agrees at 12 bases. Germline CDR1 and CDR2: SQVTM and ANQGSEA. Trimming cost V 8 bases and J 7 bases; bases outside gene matches: 6. CDR3 size: 13 residues. Full variable domain (outside the CDR3, taken from reference TRBV29-1 and TRBJ2-4): SAVISQKPSRDICQRGTSLTIQCQVDSQVTMMFWYRQQPGQSLTLIATANQGSEATYESGFVIDKFPISRPNLTFSTLTVSNMSPEDSSIYLCSTIGTGGNIQYFGAGTRLSVL.

This chain links TRBV19 with TRBJ2-2; the match to TRBD1 covers 8 bases. This CDR3 is built from 17 residues. CDR1 is LNHDA, CDR2 SQIVND, per germline (reference sequence). With V trimmed by 6 bases and J by 1 base, 10 bases remained unmatched. The CDR3 sequence: CASRRNSGTGNTGELFF. The DNA for the CDR3 is TGTGCCAGTAGGCGAAATTCCGGGACAGGGAACACCGGGGAGCTGTTTTTT.

The V and J genes are TRBV5-1 and TRBJ2-5, with TRBD2 identical over 8 bases. The germline V gene encodes CDR1 SGHRS and CDR2 YFSETQ. This CDR3 is 16 amino acids long. J gave up 5 bases and V 0 bases, and 9 bases lay outside the gene matches. CDR3 protein: CASSLADSSGGETQYF. Written as DNA, the CDR3 is TGCGCCAGCAGCTTGGCAGATTCCAGCGGGGGTGAGACCCAGTACTTC.

V is TRBV2 and J is TRBJ2-7; 10 bases are shared with TRBD1. Germline lookup yields CDR1 SNHLY and CDR2 FYNNEI. The CDR3 runs 15 residues. With V trimmed by 6 bases and J by 5 bases, 10 bases remained unmatched. CDR3 DNA sequence: TGTGCCAGCAGCAAAACCGGGACAGGGGTTAACGAGCAGTACTTC. It specifies CASSKTGTGVNEQYF.

The chain links TRBV9 to TRBJ2-1; 14 bases match TRBD2. V was clipped by 3 bases and J by 5 bases; unmatched bases: 4. CDR3 length: 16 residues. Germline V gene lookup returns CDR1 SGDLS and CDR2 YYNGEE. The CDR3 sequence: CASSAGLAGGHNEQFF. CDR3 coding DNA: TGTGCCAGCAGCGCAGGACTAGCGGGAGGACACAATGAGCAGTTCTTC.

Only one count was recorded for this clone. This chain uses TRBV2 with TRBJ2-1; D perhaps matches TRBD2 (5 bases). Trimming cost V 6 bases and J 1 base, with 7 bases left between them. Germline V gives CDR1 SNHLY, CDR2 FYNNEI. This CDR3 region has 13 residues. The CDR3 loop is CASSGLSYNEQFF. As DNA, the CDR3 is TGTGCCAGCAGCGGACTGTCCTACAATGAGCAGTTCTTC.

The chain carries TRBV7-9 and TRBJ1-2; 9 bases are shared with TRBD1. V was clipped by 5 bases and J by 2 bases; unmatched bases: 12. The CDR3 runs to 17 residues. The germline V gene has CDR1 SEHNR and CDR2 FQNEAQ (reference sequence). The CDR3 loop is CASSPGTGSWENYGYTF. Written as DNA, the CDR3 is TGTGCCAGCAGCCCCGGGACAGGGAGTTGGGAAAACTATGGCTACACCTTC.

The chain has TRBV5-6 and TRBJ2-2, with D maybe TRBD1 (6 bases). CDR3 size: 13 residues. V lost 2 bases and J 7 bases, leaving 9 bases between the germline ends. Germline lookup yields CDR1 SGHDT and CDR2 YYEEEE. Here the CDR3 reads CASSFWGLGELFF. The CDR3 nucleotides read TGTGCCAGCAGCTTCTGGGGGCTCGGGGAGCTGTTTTTT.

V and J are TRBV5-1 and TRBJ1-4, with 9 bases matching TRBD1. Unmatched junction bases numbered 7, after V lost 4 bases and J lost 0 bases. The CDR3 is 17 residues long. Germline V lookup: CDR1 SGHRS, CDR2 YFSETQ. In DNA, the CDR3 is TGCGCCAGCAGCAGGAACGGACAGGGGACAACTAATGAAAAACTGTTTTTT. It codes for CASSRNGQGTTNEKLFF.

The rearrangement links TRBV6-5 to TRBJ2-1; 9 bases map to TRBD2. The V segment lost 5 bases and the J segment 9 bases; nucleotides outside the gene matches: 11. Germline V gene data show CDR1 as MNHEY and CDR2 as SVGAGI. The CDR3 has 15 residues. The DNA of the CDR3 is TGTGCCAGCAGTCCGCCAAGGCTAGCGGGGATTGAGCAGTTCTTC. The encoded protein is CASSPPRLAGIEQFF.

V gene TRBV7-8 combines with J gene TRBJ2-1, with TRBD2 matching 8 bases. This CDR3 has 16 amino acids. The junction had 3 bases not matched to a gene; V was cut back by 0 bases and J by 2 bases. CDR1 is SGHVS and CDR2 is FQNEAQ in the germline V gene. The CDR3 region has the DNA TGTGCCAGCAGCTTAGCCGGAGCGGGGGCCTACAATGAGCAGTTCTTC. Its translation: CASSLAGAGAYNEQFF.

V is TRBV9 and J is TRBJ2-3; maybe TRBD2 (6 bases). V lost 0 bases and J lost 6, with 8 bases in between. The CDR3 totals 13 residues. Germline CDR1 reads SGDLS; CDR2 reads YYNGEE. The DNA for the CDR3 is TGTGCCAGCAGCGTAGGGAGGGTGGATACGCAGTATTTT. This gives the protein CASSVGRVDTQYF.